This T cell receptor (beta chain) was sequenced in a study of blood T cell repertoires in COVID-19 (dated by TCRdb to about 2020). Study-wide context: The collaborator samples originated in the United States, Italy and Spain and spanned the acute and convalescent phases of COVID-19. The prospective study material was composed of cDNA or gDNA derived from T cells, B-cell-depleted T cells, or PBMCs. Deeply sampled blood TCRbeta repertoires from subjects exposed to, actively infected with, or recovered from COVID-19 were included in the dataset. The repertoires were released in a freely available public database meant as a resource for research on the immune response to SARS-CoV-2. Samples came from the ongoing ImmuneRACE study (first 160 participants) plus 1,254 subjects from 6 global collaborators. Nearly every sample came with metadata listing a de-identified subject ID, COVID-19 status, age in years and sex. Where HLA class I and class II types were available, the types were taken from metadata supplied by the sample provider, not from assay-based typing. What the study reported, not specific to this receptor: Clinical and demographic metadata were provided uncurated, with the amount varying by source and participant.

In Seattle, one collaborating source enrolled patients while the infection was active and tracked those patients longitudinally over the course of disease. Whole blood was collected in K2EDTA tubes by collaborating institutions according to the institutions' own protocols. For TCRbeta analysis, collaborators shipped samples as frozen whole blood, isolated PBMCs, or DNA extracted from either of those sample types. Concerning this clone itself: Its binding antigen is unknown. Base qualities are missing; no much larger clone stands one base away.

For this chain, trimming is 7 bases at the V end and 7 bases at the J end, and the number of junction bases without a gene match is 7. From the cysteine up to the phenylalanine, the CDR3 has a length of 13 residues. Only the CDR3 region is kept as DNA, spanning 39 bases read in frame from base 1. CDR1 and CDR2, looked up from the germline V gene (reference sequence), are LNHDA and SQIVND. TCRbeta CDR3 regions were amplified from genomic DNA using the immunoSEQ Assay, a bias-controlled multiplex PCR. Processing in the source paper ran as follows. The number of nucleated cells in each sample was estimated from the amplification of reference gene primers within the assay. To quantify the absolute abundance of each unique TCRbeta CDR3 rearrangement, sequence reads were collapsed and filtered. For each sample, productive Simpson clonality was calculated as the square root of Simpson's diversity index over productive rearrangements. This is the immuneACCESS table as TCRdb keeps it, with only in-frame sequences that have V and J called. A part of the clones is gone; compared with another copy, unresolved V genes explain less than half, and the rest is unexplained. From that table come the V and J calls and clone size; the DNA was used to work out D and trimming. This sample comprises hundreds of thousands of clones, approximately 90% of them detected only once. 0.75% to 1% of the sample comes from the top ten.

Sequencing was done on a sample of peripheral blood. The TCR was taken from a man aged 60 to 75 with COVID-19, enrolled during active disease. The sequence joins TRBV19 to TRBJ1-1, and TRBD1 aligns with 9 junction nucleotides. The nucleotide sequence is TGTGCCAGTACTACCGGGACAGGGAATGAAGCTTTCTTT. Its product reads: CASTTGTGNEAFF.